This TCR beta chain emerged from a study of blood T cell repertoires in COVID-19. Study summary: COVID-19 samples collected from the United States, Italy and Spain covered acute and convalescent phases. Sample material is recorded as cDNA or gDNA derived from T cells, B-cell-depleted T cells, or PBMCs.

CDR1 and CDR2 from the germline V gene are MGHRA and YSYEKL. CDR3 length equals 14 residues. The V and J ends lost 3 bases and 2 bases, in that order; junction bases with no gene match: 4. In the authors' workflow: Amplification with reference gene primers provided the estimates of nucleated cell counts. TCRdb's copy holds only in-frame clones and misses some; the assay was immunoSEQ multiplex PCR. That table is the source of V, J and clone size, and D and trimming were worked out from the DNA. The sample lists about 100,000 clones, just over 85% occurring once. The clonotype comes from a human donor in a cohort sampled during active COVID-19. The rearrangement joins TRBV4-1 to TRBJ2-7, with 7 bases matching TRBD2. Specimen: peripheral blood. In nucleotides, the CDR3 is TGCGCCAGCAGCCATGAGGCGGGAGCCTACGAGCAGTACTTC. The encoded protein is CASSHEAGAYEQYF.